A selection of T cell receptor beta chains follows, all from one sample in a study of beta chain features in type 1 diabetes. The table came from immunoSEQ multiplex PCR; TCRdb's copy has only in-frame clones and leaves some out. The data show around 300,000 clones, with about 15% seen just once and roughly 0.015% held by the top ten. Sequencing was done on a sample of naive CD4+ T cells from blood. The receptors were sampled from a man in his late teens or twenties with type 1 diabetes. Both conserved end residues are part of each CDR3. D genes are given only for firm matches. Clone size, where shown, is once, few, many, or a class for clones that have expanded.

CDR3 length	V gene	clone size	J gene	D gene	CDR3 protein	CDR3 DNA
15	TRBV25-1	-	TRBJ1-3	-	CASSSHRGGGNTIYF	TGTGCCAGCAGTAGCCATCGAGGGGGAGGAAACACCATATATTTT
12	TRBV29-1	few	TRBJ1-2	TRBD1	CSVGDRDYGYTF	TGCAGCGTTGGGGACAGGGATTATGGCTACACCTTC
13	TRBV6-5	-	TRBJ1-6	-	CASRSGLVPPLHF	TGTGCCAGCAGAAGCGGACTGGTGCCCCCCCTCCACTTT
17	TRBV30	once	TRBJ1-2	-	CAWSGGTAAPSNYGYTF	TGTGCCTGGAGTGGCGGGACGGCCGCTCCCTCTAACTATGGCTACACCTTC
14	TRBV19	-	TRBJ1-6	TRBD1	CASQLGTGGSPLHF	TGTGCCAGCCAGCTCGGGACAGGTGGTTCACCCCTCCACTTT
13	TRBV30	few	TRBJ2-6	-	CASNLRGANVLTF	TGTGCCTCGAATCTCCGGGGGGCCAACGTCCTGACTTTC
12	TRBV7-2	few	TRBJ2-5	-	CGSGEYQETQYF	TGTGGATCAGGGGAATACCAAGAGACCCAGTACTTC
15	TRBV5-1	few	TRBJ2-5	TRBD2	CASEGGAVKGETQYF	TGCGCCAGCGAGGGAGGGGCGGTCAAGGGGGAGACCCAGTACTTC
15	TRBV6-6	few	TRBJ1-1	-	CASSYSPVMNTEAFF	TGTGCCAGCAGTTACTCCCCAGTGATGAACACTGAAGCTTTCTTT
13	TRBV7-9	-	TRBJ2-7	-	CASSPTGSYEQYF	TGTGCCAGCAGCCCAACAGGGTCCTACGAGCAGTACTTC
12	TRBV7-2	-	TRBJ2-7	-	CASSLVAYEQYF	TGTGCCAGCAGCTTAGTAGCCTACGAGCAGTACTTC
13	TRBV7-7	-	TRBJ1-4	-	CASSSDRNEKLFF	TGTGCCAGCAGCTCGGACAGAAATGAAAAACTGTTTTTT
15	TRBV15	few	TRBJ2-5	-	CATSRDRPGAETQYF	TGTGCCACCAGCAGAGATAGGCCAGGGGCAGAGACCCAGTACTTC
16	TRBV7-8	-	TRBJ1-2	-	CASSHRRDPSNYGYTF	TGTGCCAGCAGCCATAGGCGGGACCCCAGTAACTATGGCTACACCTTC
12	TRBV30	few	TRBJ1-5	-	CAWNQQDQPQHF	TGTGCCTGGAACCAGCAGGATCAGCCCCAGCATTTT
13	TRBV6-5	few	TRBJ2-5	TRBD1	CASRPGTEETQYF	TGTGCCAGCAGACCGGGGACAGAAGAGACCCAGTACTTC
17	TRBV5-1	-	TRBJ2-3	TRBD2	CASSRGAAGVGTDTQYF	TGCGCCAGCAGCCGGGGGGCAGCGGGAGTTGGCACAGATACGCAGTATTTT
18	TRBV28	-	TRBJ2-3	TRBD2	CASSGWASGGQYTDTQYF	TGTGCCAGCAGTGGCTGGGCTAGCGGGGGGCAATACACAGATACGCAGTATTTT
16	TRBV13	few	TRBJ2-3	TRBD2	CASSSRTSKSTDTQYF	TGTGCCAGCAGCTCCAGGACTAGCAAGAGCACAGATACGCAGTATTTT
13	TRBV7-2	-	TRBJ1-5	-	CASSLDSRQPQHF	TGTGCCAGCAGCTTAGATAGTCGTCAGCCCCAGCATTTT
13	TRBV25-1	-	TRBJ2-3	-	CASTGGGADTQYF	TGTGCCAGCACCGGTGGCGGCGCAGATACGCAGTATTTT
14	TRBV30	-	TRBJ1-1	TRBD1	CAWSTGAGDTEAFF	TGTGCCTGGAGTACAGGGGCAGGCGACACTGAAGCTTTCTTT
15	TRBV18	few	TRBJ1-4	-	CASSPDTGSDEKLFF	TGTGCCAGCTCACCTGACACAGGGTCGGATGAAAAACTGTTTTTT
12	TRBV5-6	-	TRBJ2-5	TRBD2	CASRRGEETQYF	TGTGCCAGCAGGCGGGGGGAAGAGACCCAGTACTTC
13	TRBV7-2	few	TRBJ2-3	TRBD2	CASSPGGTDTQYF	TGTGCCAGCAGCCCGGGGGGGACAGATACGCAGTATTTT
14	TRBV7-2	-	TRBJ2-7	-	CAGSTPKQGYEQYF	TGTGCTGGAAGCACCCCTAAACAGGGCTACGAGCAGTACTTC
14	TRBV5-1	-	TRBJ2-1	-	CASSLQGGYNEQFF	TGCGCCAGCAGCTTGCAAGGGGGCTACAATGAGCAGTTCTTC
14	TRBV29-1	-	TRBJ1-5	-	CSVVLGLLNQPQHF	TGCAGCGTTGTGCTCGGACTGCTCAATCAGCCCCAGCATTTT
18	TRBV19	-	TRBJ2-3	TRBD1	CASRYIGTDGLRQDTQYF	TGTGCCAGTAGGTACATCGGGACAGACGGGCTTAGACAAGATACGCAGTATTTT
14	TRBV6-5	-	TRBJ2-5	TRBD1	CASNLDRETETQYF	TGTGCCAGCAACCTCGACAGGGAGACGGAGACCCAGTACTTC
13	TRBV29-1	-	TRBJ1-4	TRBD1	CSVEGQGQEKLFF	TGCAGCGTTGAGGGACAGGGTCAAGAAAAACTGTTTTTT
11	TRBV7-9	few	TRBJ2-7	-	CASSPAYEQYF	TGTGCCAGCAGCCCCGCCTACGAGCAGTACTTC
17	TRBV5-1	-	TRBJ1-6	TRBD1	CASSSGQGETLGSPLHF	TGCGCCAGCAGCTCTGGACAGGGAGAGACTCTCGGGTCACCCCTCCACTTT
15	TRBV9	few	TRBJ2-1	TRBD1	CASSVVGDRVNEQFF	TGTGCCAGCAGCGTAGTTGGGGACAGGGTCAATGAGCAGTTCTTC
14	TRBV9	few	TRBJ2-5	-	CASSVGAIQETQYF	TGTGCCAGCAGCGTAGGCGCGATCCAAGAGACCCAGTACTTC
14	TRBV7-9	-	TRBJ1-1	-	CASSLESVGAEAFF	TGTGCCAGCAGCTTAGAGTCTGTAGGAGCTGAAGCTTTCTTT
15	TRBV25-1	few	TRBJ2-5	-	CASSELGGSQETQYF	TGTGCCAGCAGTGAACTGGGCGGGTCCCAAGAGACCCAGTACTTC
16	TRBV27	-	TRBJ1-6	-	CASSYSQPGLRSPLHF	TGTGCCAGCAGTTACTCCCAACCGGGGTTGAGGTCACCCCTCCACTTT
16	TRBV27	-	TRBJ2-7	TRBD1	CASSLSRGQGLREQYF	TGTGCCAGCAGTTTATCCCGGGGACAGGGGTTGAGGGAGCAGTACTTC
15	TRBV5-1	-	TRBJ1-5	-	CASSSRGGVDQPQHF	TGCGCCAGCAGCTCCCGCGGCGGGGTCGATCAGCCCCAGCATTTT